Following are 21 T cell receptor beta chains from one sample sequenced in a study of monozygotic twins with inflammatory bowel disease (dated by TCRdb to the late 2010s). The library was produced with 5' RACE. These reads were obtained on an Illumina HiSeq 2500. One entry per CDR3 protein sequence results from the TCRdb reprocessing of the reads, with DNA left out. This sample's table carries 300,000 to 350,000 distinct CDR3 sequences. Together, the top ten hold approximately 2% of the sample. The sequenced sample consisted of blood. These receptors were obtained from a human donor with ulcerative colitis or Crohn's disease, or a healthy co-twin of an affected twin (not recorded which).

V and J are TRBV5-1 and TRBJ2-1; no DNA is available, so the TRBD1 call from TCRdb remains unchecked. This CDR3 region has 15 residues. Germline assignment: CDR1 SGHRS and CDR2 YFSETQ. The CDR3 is CASFKDRDSYNEQFF.

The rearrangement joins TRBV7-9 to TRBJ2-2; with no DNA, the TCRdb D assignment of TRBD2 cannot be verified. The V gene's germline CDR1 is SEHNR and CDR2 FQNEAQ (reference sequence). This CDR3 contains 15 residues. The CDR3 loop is CASSLFSTIGGELFF. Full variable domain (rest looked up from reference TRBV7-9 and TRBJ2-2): DTGVSQNPRHKITKRGQNVTFRCDPISEHNRLYWYRQTLGQGPEFLTYFQNEAQLEKSRLLSDRFSAERPKGSFSTLEIQRTEQGDSAMYLCASSLFSTIGGELFFGEGSRLTVL.

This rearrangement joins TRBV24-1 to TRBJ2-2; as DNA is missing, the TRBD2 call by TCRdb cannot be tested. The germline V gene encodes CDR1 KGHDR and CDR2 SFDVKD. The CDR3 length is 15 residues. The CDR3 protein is CATSDRDFDTGELFF.

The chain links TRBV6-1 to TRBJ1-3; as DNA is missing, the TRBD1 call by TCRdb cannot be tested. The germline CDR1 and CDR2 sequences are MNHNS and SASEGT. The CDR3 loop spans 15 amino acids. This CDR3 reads CASSLPVRSGNTIYF.

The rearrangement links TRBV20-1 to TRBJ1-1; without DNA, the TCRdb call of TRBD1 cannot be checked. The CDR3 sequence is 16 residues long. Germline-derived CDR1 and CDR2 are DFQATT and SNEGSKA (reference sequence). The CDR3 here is CSAPSGGSLVNTEAFF.

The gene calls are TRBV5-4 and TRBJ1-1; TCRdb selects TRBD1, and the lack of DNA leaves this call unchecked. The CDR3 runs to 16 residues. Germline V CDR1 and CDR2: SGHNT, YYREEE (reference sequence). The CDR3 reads CASSLAGGAKNTEAFF.

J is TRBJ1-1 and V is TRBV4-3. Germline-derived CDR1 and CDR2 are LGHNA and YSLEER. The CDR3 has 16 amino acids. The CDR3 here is CASSQVWSTLNTEAFF.

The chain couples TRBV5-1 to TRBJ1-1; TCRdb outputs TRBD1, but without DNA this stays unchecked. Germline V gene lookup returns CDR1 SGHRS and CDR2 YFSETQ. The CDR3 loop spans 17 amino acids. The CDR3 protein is CASSSGKTGPGGTEAFF.

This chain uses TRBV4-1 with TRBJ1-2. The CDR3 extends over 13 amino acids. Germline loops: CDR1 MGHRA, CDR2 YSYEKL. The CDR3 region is CASSPSIVGGYTF.

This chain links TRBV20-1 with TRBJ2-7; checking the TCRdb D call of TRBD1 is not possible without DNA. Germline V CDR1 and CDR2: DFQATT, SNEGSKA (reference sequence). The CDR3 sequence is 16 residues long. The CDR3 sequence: CSVQPSPGQGANEQYF.

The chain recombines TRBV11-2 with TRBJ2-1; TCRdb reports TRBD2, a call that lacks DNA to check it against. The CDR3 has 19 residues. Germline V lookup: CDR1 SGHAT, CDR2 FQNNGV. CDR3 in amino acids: CASRSGTSGGTITYNEQFF.

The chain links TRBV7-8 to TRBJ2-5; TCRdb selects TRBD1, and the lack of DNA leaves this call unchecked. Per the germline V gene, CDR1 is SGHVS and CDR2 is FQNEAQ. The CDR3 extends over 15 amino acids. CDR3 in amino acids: CASSSTGPGGETQYF.

The CDR3 loop is CASSTQPWPEAFF. The rearrangement links TRBV7-9 to TRBJ1-1; TCRdb indicates TRBD1, and absent DNA this call remains unverified. The germline V gene has CDR1 SEHNR and CDR2 FQNEAQ (reference sequence). The CDR3 sequence is 13 residues long.

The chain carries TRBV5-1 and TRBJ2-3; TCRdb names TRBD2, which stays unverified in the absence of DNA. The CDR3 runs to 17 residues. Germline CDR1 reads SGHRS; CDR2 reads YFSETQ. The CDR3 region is CASSLGVAGTHTDTQYF.

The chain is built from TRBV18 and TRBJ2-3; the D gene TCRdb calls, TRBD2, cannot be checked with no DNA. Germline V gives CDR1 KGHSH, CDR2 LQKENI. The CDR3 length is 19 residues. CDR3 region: CASSPPRQPSYHFTDTQYF. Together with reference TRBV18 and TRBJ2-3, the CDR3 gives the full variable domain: NAGVMQNPRHLVRRRGQEARLRCSPMKGHSHVYWYRQLPEEGLKFMVYLQKENIIDESGMPKERFSAEFPKEGPSILRIQQVVRGDSAAYFCASSPPRQPSYHFTDTQYFGPGTRLTVL.

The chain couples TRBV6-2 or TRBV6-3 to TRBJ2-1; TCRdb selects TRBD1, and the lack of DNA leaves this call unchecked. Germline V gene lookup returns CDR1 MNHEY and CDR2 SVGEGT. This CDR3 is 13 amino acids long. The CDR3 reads CASRGGNYNEQFF.

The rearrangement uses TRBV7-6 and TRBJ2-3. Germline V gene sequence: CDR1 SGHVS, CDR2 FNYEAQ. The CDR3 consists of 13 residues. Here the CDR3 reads CASSPRRTDTQYF.

The CDR3 region is CASSLLQSNTGELFF. The chain has TRBV7-8 and TRBJ2-2. The length of the CDR3 is 15 residues. The germline V gene has CDR1 SGHVS and CDR2 FQNEAQ. Combining the CDR3 with reference TRBV7-8 and TRBJ2-2 gives the whole variable domain GAGVSQSPRYKVAKRGQDVALRCDPISGHVSLFWYQQALGQGPEFLTYFQNEAQLDKSGLPSDRFFAERPEGSVSTLKIQRTQQEDSAVYLCASSLLQSNTGELFFGEGSRLTVL.

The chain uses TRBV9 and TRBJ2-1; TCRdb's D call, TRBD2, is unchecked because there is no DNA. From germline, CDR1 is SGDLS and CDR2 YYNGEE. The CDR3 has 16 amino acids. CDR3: CASSVVKGTRNNEQFF.

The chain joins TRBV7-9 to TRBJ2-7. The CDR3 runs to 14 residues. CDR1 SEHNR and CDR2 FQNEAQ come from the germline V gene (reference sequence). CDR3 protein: CASSRTSMSYEQYF.

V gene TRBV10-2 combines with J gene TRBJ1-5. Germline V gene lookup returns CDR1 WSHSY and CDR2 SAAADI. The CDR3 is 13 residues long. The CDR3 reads CASSEFVSQPQHF.